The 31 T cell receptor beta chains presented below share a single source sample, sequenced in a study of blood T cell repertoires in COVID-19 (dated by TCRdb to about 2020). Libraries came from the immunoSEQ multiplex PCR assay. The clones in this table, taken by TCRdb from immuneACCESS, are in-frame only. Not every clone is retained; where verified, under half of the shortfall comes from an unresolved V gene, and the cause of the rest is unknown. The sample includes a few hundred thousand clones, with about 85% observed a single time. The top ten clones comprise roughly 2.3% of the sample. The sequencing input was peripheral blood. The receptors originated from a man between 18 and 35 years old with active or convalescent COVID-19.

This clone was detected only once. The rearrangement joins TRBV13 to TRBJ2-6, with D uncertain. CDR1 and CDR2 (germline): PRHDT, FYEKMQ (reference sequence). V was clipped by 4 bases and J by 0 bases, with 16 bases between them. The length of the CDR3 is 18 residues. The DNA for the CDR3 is TGTGCCAGCAGCTCGCCAAGATACGTCGGCTCTGGGGCCAACGTCCTGACTTTC. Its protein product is CASSSPRYVGSGANVLTF.

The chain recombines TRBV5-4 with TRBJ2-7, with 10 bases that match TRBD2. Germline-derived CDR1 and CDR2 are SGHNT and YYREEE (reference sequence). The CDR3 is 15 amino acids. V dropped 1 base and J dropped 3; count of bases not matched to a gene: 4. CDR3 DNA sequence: TGTGCCAGCAGCTTGTACCTAGCGGGAGTCTACGAGCAGTACTTC. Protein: CASSLYLAGVYEQYF.

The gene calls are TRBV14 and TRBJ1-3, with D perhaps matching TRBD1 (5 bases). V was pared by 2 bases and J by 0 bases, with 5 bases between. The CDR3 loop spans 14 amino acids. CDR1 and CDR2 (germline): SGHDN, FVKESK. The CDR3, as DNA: TGTGCCAGCAGCCAACAGGGCTCTGGAAACACCATATATTTT. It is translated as CASSQQGSGNTIYF.

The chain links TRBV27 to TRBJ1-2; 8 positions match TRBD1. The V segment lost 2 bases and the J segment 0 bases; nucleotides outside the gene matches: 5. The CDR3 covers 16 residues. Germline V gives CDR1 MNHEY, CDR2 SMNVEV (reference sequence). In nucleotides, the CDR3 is TGTGCCAGCAGTTTAAAGGGACAGGCACCTAACTATGGCTACACCTTC. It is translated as CASSLKGQAPNYGYTF.

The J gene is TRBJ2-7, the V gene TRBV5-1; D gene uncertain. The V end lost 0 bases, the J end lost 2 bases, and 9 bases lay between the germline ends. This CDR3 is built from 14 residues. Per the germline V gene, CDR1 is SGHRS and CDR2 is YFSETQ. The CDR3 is CASSLDSSTYEQYF. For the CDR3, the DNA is TGCGCCAGCAGCTTGGACAGTTCGACCTACGAGCAGTACTTC.

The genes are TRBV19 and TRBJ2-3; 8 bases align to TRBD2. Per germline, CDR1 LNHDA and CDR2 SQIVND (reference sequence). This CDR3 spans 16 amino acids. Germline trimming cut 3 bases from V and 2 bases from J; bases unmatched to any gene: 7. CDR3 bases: TGTGCCAGTAGTATTGGCAGCGGGGGCCCCACAGATACGCAGTATTTT. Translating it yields CASSIGSGGPTDTQYF. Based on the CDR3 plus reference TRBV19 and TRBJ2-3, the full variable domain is DGGITQSPKYLFRKEGQNVTLSCEQNLNHDAMYWYRQDPGQGLRLIYYSQIVNDFQKGDIAEGYSVSREKKESFPLTVTSAQKNPTAFYLCASSIGSGGPTDTQYFGPGTRLTVL.

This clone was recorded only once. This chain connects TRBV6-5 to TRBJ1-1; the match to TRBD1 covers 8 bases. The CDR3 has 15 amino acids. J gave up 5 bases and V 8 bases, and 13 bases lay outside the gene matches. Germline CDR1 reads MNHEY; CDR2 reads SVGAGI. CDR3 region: CASRTGSRVGTEAFF. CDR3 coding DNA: TGTGCCAGCCGGACAGGGTCTCGGGTGGGGACTGAAGCTTTCTTT.

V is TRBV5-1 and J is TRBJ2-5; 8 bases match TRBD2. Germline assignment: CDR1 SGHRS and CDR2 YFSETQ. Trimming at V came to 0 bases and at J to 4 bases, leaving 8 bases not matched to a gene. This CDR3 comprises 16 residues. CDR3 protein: CASSLERGGPVETQYF. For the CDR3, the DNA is TGCGCCAGCAGCTTGGAACGGGGGGGGCCGGTAGAGACCCAGTACTTC.

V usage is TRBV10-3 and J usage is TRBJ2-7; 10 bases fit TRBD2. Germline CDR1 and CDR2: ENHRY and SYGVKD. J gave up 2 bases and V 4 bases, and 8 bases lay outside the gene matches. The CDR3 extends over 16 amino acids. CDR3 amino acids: CAISGSSGGLTYEQYF. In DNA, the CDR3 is TGTGCCATCAGTGGGTCTAGCGGGGGCCTTACCTACGAGCAGTACTTC.

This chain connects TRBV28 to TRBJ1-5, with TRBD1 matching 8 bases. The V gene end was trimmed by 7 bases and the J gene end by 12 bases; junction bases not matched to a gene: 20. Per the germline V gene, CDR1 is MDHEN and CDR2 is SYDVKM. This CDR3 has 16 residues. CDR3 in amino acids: CASNLAAAGGALDQHF. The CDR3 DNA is TGTGCCAGCAACCTTGCCGCGGCAGGGGGCGCGTTGGACCAGCATTTT.

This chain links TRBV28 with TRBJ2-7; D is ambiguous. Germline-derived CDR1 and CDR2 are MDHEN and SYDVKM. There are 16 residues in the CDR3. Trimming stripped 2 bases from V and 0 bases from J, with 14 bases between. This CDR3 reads CASSLNRRMISYEQYF. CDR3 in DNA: TGTGCCAGCAGTTTAAATCGGCGGATGATCTCCTACGAGCAGTACTTC.

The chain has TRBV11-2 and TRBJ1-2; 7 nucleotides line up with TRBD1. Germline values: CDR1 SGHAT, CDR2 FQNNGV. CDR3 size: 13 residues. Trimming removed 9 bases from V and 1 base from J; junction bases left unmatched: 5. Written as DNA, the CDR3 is TGTGCCAGTCAGGGGGGTCGTAACTATGGCTACACCTTC. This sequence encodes CASQGGRNYGYTF. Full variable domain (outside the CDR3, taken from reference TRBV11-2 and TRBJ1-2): EAGVAQSPRYKIIEKRQSVAFWCNPISGHATLYWYQQILGQGPKLLIQFQNNGVVDDSQLPKDRFSAERLKGVDSTLKIQPAKLEDSAVYLCASQGGRNYGYTFGSGTRLTVV.

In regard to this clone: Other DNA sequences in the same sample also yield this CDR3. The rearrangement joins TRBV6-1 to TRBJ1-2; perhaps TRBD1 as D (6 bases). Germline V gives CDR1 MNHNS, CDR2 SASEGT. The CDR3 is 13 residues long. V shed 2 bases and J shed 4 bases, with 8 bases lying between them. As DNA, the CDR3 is TGTGCCAGCAGTGAAAGGGGGGGCTATGGCTACACCTTC. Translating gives CASSERGGYGYTF.

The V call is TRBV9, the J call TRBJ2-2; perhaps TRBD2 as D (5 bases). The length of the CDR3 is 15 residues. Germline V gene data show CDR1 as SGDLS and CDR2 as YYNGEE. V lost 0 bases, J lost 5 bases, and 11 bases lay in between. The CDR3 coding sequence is TGTGCCAGCAGCGTAGGGAGTCGGGGAACCGGGGAGCTGTTTTTT. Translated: CASSVGSRGTGELFF. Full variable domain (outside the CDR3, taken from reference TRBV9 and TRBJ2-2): DSGVTQTPKHLITATGQRVTLRCSPRSGDLSVYWYQQSLDQGLQFLIQYYNGEERAKGNILERFSAQQFPDLHSELNLSSLELGDSALYFCASSVGSRGTGELFFGEGSRLTVL.

Written as DNA, the CDR3 is TGTGCCAGCAGAATTGAAGCGGGGGACTACGAGCAGTACTTC. It yields the protein CASRIEAGDYEQYF. The genes are TRBV2 and TRBJ2-7, with TRBD2 identical over 8 bases. This CDR3 is 14 amino acids long. The trim removed 6 bases at V and 3 bases at J, leaving 7 bases unmatched. Germline CDR1 is SNHLY and CDR2 is FYNNEI.

The CDR3 loop is CASSIRTSGSRRDEQFF. The CDR3 DNA follows: TGTGCCAGTAGTATAAGGACTAGCGGGAGTCGGAGGGATGAGCAGTTCTTC. The chain is built from TRBV19 and TRBJ2-1; TRBD2 agrees at 13 bases. The CDR3 runs to 17 residues. J was trimmed by 8 bases and V by 2 bases; bases with no gene match: 9. CDR1 and CDR2 from the germline V gene are LNHDA and SQIVND (reference sequence).

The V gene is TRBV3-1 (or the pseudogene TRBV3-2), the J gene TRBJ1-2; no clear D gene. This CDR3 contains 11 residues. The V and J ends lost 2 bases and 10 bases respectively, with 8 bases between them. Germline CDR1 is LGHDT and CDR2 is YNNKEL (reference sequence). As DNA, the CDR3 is TGTGCCAGCAGCCAACGCACGGTCTACACCTTC. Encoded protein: CASSQRTVYTF.

CDR3 in DNA: TGTGCCAGCTCACTCCAACGTAGCTCCTATAATTCACCCCTCCACTTT. Residues: CASSLQRSSYNSPLHF. The chain employs TRBV18 and TRBJ1-6; D uncertain. The CDR3 length is 16 residues. Trimming pared 4 bases from V and 0 bases from J, leaving 10 bases between. In germline, CDR1 is KGHSH, CDR2 LQKENI.

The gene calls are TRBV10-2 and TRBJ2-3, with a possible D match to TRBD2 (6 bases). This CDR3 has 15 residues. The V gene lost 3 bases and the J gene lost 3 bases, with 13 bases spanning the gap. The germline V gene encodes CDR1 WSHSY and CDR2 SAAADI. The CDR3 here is CASSDREEYTDTQYF. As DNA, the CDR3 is TGCGCCAGCAGTGACAGGGAGGAATATACAGATACGCAGTATTTT.

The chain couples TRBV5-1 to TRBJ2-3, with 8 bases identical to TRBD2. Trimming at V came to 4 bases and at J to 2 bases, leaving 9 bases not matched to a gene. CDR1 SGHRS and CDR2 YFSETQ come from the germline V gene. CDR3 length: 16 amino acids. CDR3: CASSDLAGLSTDTQYF. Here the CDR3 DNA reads TGCGCCAGCAGCGACTTAGCGGGACTTTCCACAGATACGCAGTATTTT.

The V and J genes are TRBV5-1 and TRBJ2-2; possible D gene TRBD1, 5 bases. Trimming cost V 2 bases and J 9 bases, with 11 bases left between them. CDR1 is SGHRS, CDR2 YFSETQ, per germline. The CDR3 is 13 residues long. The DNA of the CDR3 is TGCGCCAGCAGCTTATCAGGGTCCTGGGAGCTGTTTTTT. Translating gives CASSLSGSWELFF.

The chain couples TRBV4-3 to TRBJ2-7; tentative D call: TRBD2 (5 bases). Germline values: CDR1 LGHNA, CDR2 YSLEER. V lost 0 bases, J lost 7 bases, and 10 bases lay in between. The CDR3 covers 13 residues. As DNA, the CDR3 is TGCGCCAGCAGCCAAGAAAGGGAGAATGAGCAGTACTTC. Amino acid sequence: CASSQERENEQYF.

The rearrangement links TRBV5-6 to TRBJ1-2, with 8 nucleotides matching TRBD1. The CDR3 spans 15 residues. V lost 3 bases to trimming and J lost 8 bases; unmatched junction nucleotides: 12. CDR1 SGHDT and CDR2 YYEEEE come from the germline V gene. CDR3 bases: TGTGCCAGCAGCTCCATAATAAGACAGGGGAGAGGCTACACCTTC. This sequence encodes CASSSIIRQGRGYTF.

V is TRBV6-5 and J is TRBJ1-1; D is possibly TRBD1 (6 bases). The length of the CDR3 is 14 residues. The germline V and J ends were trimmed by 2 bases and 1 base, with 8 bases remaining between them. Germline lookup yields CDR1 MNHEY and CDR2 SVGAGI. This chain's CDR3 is CASSYGQTNTEAFF. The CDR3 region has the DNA TGTGCCAGCAGTTACGGACAGACGAACACTGAAGCTTTCTTT.

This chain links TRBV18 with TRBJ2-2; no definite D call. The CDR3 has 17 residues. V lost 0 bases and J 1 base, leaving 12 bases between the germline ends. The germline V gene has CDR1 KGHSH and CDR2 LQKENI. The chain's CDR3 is CASSPPVIGGNTGELFF. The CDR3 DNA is TGTGCCAGCTCACCACCCGTGATCGGTGGGAACACCGGGGAGCTGTTTTTT.

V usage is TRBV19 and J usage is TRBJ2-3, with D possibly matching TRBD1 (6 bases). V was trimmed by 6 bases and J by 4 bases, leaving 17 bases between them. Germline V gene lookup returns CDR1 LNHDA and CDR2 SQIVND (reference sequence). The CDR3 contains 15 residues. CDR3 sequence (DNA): TGTGCCAGTAGATTGTTTGGGGGCAGCGCAGATACGCAGTATTTT. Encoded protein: CASRLFGGSADTQYF. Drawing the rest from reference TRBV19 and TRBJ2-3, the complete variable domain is DGGITQSPKYLFRKEGQNVTLSCEQNLNHDAMYWYRQDPGQGLRLIYYSQIVNDFQKGDIAEGYSVSREKKESFPLTVTSAQKNPTAFYLCASRLFGGSADTQYFGPGTRLTVL.

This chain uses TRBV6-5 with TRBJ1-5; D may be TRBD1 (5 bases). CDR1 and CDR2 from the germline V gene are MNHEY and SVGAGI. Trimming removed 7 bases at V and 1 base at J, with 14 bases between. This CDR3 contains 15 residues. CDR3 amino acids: CASKAQGTSNQPQHF. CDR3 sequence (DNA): TGTGCCAGCAAAGCTCAGGGTACCAGCAATCAGCCCCAGCATTTT.

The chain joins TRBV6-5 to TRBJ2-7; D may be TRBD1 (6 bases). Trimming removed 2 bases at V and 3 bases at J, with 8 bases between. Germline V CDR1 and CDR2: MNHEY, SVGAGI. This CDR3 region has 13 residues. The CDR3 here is CASSYGRGYEQYF. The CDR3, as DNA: TGTGCCAGCAGTTACGGCAGGGGCTACGAGCAGTACTTC.

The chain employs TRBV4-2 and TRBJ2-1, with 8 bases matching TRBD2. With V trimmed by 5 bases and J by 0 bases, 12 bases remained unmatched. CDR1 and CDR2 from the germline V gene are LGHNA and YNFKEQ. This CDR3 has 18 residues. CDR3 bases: TGTGCCAGCAGCTTGCAACTCGGGACTAGTGCCTCCTACAATGAGCAGTTCTTC. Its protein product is CASSLQLGTSASYNEQFF.

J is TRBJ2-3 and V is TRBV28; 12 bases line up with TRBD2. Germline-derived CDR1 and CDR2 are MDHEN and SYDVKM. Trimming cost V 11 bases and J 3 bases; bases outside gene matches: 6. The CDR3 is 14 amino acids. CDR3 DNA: TGTGCCTGCCGACTAGCGGGAGATACAGATACGCAGTATTTT. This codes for CACRLAGDTDTQYF.

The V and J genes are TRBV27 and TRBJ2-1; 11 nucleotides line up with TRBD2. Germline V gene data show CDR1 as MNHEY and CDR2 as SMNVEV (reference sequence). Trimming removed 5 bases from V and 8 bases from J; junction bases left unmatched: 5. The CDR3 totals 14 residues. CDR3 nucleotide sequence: TGTGCCAGCAGTCCGCGACTAGCGGGACATGAGCAGTTCTTC. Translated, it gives CASSPRLAGHEQFF.